The 10 T cell receptor beta chains given below trace back to one sample, sequenced in a study of shared clonotypes between healthy human individuals. CD8 cells regarded as naive lacked CD45RO, were positively chosen for CCR7, and omitted terminally differentiated effector memory CD45RA+ cells. Profiled with immunoSEQ multiplex PCR; TCRdb holds only in-frame clones, not every one. The sample lists roughly 590,000 clones, nearly 97% occurring once. The sample comprised naive CD8+ T cells sorted from blood. The receptors come from a woman younger than 45 in good health.

The chain joins TRBV13 to TRBJ2-7; 7 nucleotides align to TRBD2. This CDR3 is 14 amino acids long. CDR1 and CDR2 from the germline V gene are PRHDT and FYEKMQ (reference sequence). V lost 3 bases, J lost 2 bases, and 4 bases stayed unmatched. The DNA of the CDR3 is TGTGCCAGCAGCTTTACTAGCGAAGCCTACGAGCAGTACTTC. This sequence encodes CASSFTSEAYEQYF.

This rearrangement joins TRBV9 to TRBJ2-5; D is unclear. The J call may be in error: the DNA end matches TRBJ2-7 better. Germline CDR1 is SGDLS and CDR2 is YYNGEE. There are 14 residues in the CDR3. The CDR3 DNA reads TGTGCCAGCAGCGTAGGGACCCTCCCTCCCGAGCAGTACTTC. This gives the protein CASSVGTLPPEQYF.

The chain employs TRBV7-8 and TRBJ1-5; D gene unclear. V lost 1 base, J lost 3 bases, and 13 bases lay in between. The CDR3 spans 16 residues. CDR1 is SGHVS and CDR2 is FQNEAQ in the germline V gene. The chain's CDR3 is CASSLVSDGLNQPQHF. DNA of the CDR3: TGTGCCAGCAGCTTAGTATCGGACGGTCTCAATCAGCCCCAGCATTTT. Full variable domain (missing parts from reference TRBV7-8 and TRBJ1-5): GAGVSQSPRYKVAKRGQDVALRCDPISGHVSLFWYQQALGQGPEFLTYFQNEAQLDKSGLPSDRFFAERPEGSVSTLKIQRTQQEDSAVYLCASSLVSDGLNQPQHFGDGTRLSIL.

The chain links TRBV2 to TRBJ1-3; weak D call: TRBD1 (6 bases). The CDR3 is 13 amino acids. Germline assignment: CDR1 SNHLY and CDR2 FYNNEI. Trimming took off 6 bases at V and 5 bases at J, with 11 bases between the two ends. CDR3 in DNA: TGTGCCAGCAGCCCGGGACACCGAAACACCATATATTTT. Protein sequence: CASSPGHRNTIYF.

The V and J genes are TRBV5-8 and TRBJ2-1; 7 positions agree with TRBD2. The length of the CDR3 is 20 residues. After removal of 4 bases from V and 4 bases from J, the junction contained 23 bases not matched to a gene. Germline-derived CDR1 and CDR2 are SGHTS and YDEGEE. This chain's CDR3 is CASSGVGRSGTLRVYNEQFF. DNA for the CDR3: TGTGCCAGCAGCGGGGTTGGAAGGAGCGGGACCCTTAGGGTATACAATGAGCAGTTCTTC.

The chain uses TRBV11-2 and TRBJ1-1, with no clear D. This CDR3 has 12 residues. Germline CDR1 and CDR2: SGHAT and FQNNGV. With 4 bases removed from V and 7 bases from J, the gap between germline ends came to 10 bases. The DNA of the CDR3 is TGTGCCAGCAGCTCTCTCGGGGTTGAAGCTTTCTTT. This sequence encodes CASSSLGVEAFF.

This clone appeared once. The V call is TRBV29-1, the J call TRBJ2-1; D is undetermined. The CDR3 runs 13 residues. Germline V gene data show CDR1 as SQVTM and CDR2 as ANQGSEA. The ends were cut back, 4 bases at V and 5 bases at J, with 12 bases in the middle. CDR3 bases: TGCAGCGTTGTTTGGGAAACCAACAATGAGCAGTTCTTC. Translated, it gives CSVVWETNNEQFF.

The CDR3 DNA is TGTGCCAGCGGGACAGGGTTATCGGAAAAACTGTTTTTT. Amino acids: CASGTGLSEKLFF. This chain joins TRBV9 and TRBJ1-4; 9 bases agree with TRBD1. Per the germline V gene, CDR1 is SGDLS and CDR2 is YYNGEE. The CDR3 sequence is 13 residues long. With 7 bases clipped from V and 8 bases from J, the junction kept 6 bases outside the gene matches.

The chain uses TRBV27 and TRBJ2-7; D is uncertain. V lost 0 bases and J 2 bases, leaving 20 bases between the germline ends. Germline V gives CDR1 MNHEY, CDR2 SMNVEV (reference sequence). The CDR3 sequence is 18 residues long. The CDR3 DNA reads as TGTGCCAGCAGTTTATCATCCGGGCGGAGTAGTCCCACCTACGAGCAGTACTTC. As protein: CASSLSSGRSSPTYEQYF.

The chain couples TRBV19 to TRBJ2-2; 14 bases agree with TRBD2. Germline V lookup: CDR1 LNHDA, CDR2 SQIVND (reference sequence). This CDR3 contains 19 residues. V shed 3 bases and J 3 bases; nucleotides not matched to a gene: 9. This CDR3 reads CASSISRTSGRTHTGELFF. DNA for the CDR3: TGTGCCAGTAGTATTAGTAGGACTAGCGGGAGGACCCACACCGGGGAGCTGTTTTTT.